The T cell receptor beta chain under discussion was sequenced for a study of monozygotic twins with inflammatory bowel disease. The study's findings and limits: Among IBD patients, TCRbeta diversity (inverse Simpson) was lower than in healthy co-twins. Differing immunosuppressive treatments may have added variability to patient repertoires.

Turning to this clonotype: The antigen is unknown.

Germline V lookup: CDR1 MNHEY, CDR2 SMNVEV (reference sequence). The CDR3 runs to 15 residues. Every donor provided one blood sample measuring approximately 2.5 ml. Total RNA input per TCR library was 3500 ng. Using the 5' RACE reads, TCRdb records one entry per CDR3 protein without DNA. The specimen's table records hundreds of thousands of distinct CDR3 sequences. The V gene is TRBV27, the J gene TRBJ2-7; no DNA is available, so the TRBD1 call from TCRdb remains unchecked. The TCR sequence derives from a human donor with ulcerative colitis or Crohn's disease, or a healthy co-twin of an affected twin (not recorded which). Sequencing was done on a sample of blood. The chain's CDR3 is CASSSGQGASYEQYF.